The subject of this entry is one T cell receptor beta chain. The data stem from a study of graft-versus-host responses after intestinal transplantation. V dropped 6 bases and J dropped 1 base, with 15 bases sitting between them. Germline CDR1 and CDR2: MNHNY and SVGAGI (reference sequence). The CDR3 is 15 residues long. Produced via immunoSEQ multiplex PCR; TCRdb's table is partial and in-frame only. The sample includes about 43,000 clones, about 95% seen only once; the top ten take about 1.6%. This TCR came from a human patient who received an intestinal transplant, so some T cells may come from the graft donor. The material was PBMCs, obtained approximately 360 days after intestinal transplant. This chain joins TRBV6-6 and TRBJ1-2, with D uncertain. This CDR3 reads CASSPREDFNYGYTF. CDR3 nucleotide sequence: TGTGCCAGCAGCCCCCGGGAAGATTTTAACTATGGCTACACCTTC.